Included here is one TCR beta chain sequence, with context. Its target antigen remains unknown. One base away there is no much larger clone; base qualities are not given. To sequence the TCRbeta CDR3 region, genomic DNA was isolated from the sorted cells. The immunoSEQ Assay was used to sequence the TCRbeta CDR3 regions. TCRdb holds this immuneACCESS table with in-frame rearrangements only. Some clones are missing; in checked studies, unresolved V genes explain under half, and the rest has no known cause. A total of 20,000 to 25,000 clones appear in this sample, around 80% of them only once. The top ten hold roughly a quarter of the sample. Patients with a history of autoimmune disease or receiving systemic immunosuppression were excluded from the trial. In every dose cohort, peripheral blood was drawn for TCR sequencing at baseline, cycle 4 day 1, and cycle 7 day 1. The samples were drawn from a first-in-human, open-label, multicenter phase I dose-escalation trial of ivuxolimab. Adults with locally advanced or metastatic melanoma, renal cell, hepatocellular, or head and neck squamous cell carcinoma were enrolled in the trial. Before TCR sequencing, CD4+ T cells and CD8+ T cells from peripheral blood were sorted into separate populations.

The V end loses 0 bases and the J end loses 3 bases, and a stretch of 12 bases separates them. Measured from the cysteine to the phenylalanine, the CDR3 is 16 residues long. Here the CDR3 DNA is all that survives: 48 bases in frame from base 1. CDR1 and CDR2 are drawn from the germline V gene: SGHRS, YFSETQ. This specimen belongs to a study of OX40 agonist ivuxolimab in advanced cancers. With regard to the full study: Ivuxolimab was a fully human IgG2 agonistic monoclonal antibody targeting the costimulatory receptor OX40 (CD134). In the dose-escalation cohort, roughly 82% of patients were male, and the mean age was roughly 56 years with a range of roughly 23 to 79. The paper reports the monotherapy dose-escalation portion (N ≈ 52 patients) of the phase I ivuxolimab trial. Intravenous ivuxolimab was administered to patients every 2 weeks at six dose levels: 0.01, 0.1, 0.3, 1.5, 3 and 10 mg/kg. Of the approximately 50 dose-escalation patients, hepatocellular carcinoma was present in around 20, melanoma in approximately 15, renal cell carcinoma in 9 and head and neck cancer in 9. The purpose of peripheral TCRbeta sequencing was to test whether ivuxolimab changed TCR sequence diversity and led to clonal T-cell expansion. Prior anti-PD-1, anti-PD-L1 or anti-CTLA-4 therapy was permitted, and 40% to 50% of dose-escalation patients had received checkpoint inhibitors. Three dose-escalation patients achieved partial responses, one with hepatocellular carcinoma and two with cutaneous melanoma.

Summary of the overall study and its limitations: Which antigens the clonally expanded peripheral T cells were specific for was not determined. Low levels of normalized T-cell clonal expansion were also seen in some patients who did not respond. Clonal expansion of both CD4+ and CD8+ blood T cells was observed from baseline to week 6 at doses 0.1 to 3.0 mg/kg. On average, CD8+ T cells showed more expanded clones than CD4+ T cells after ivuxolimab. In the 0.1-3.0 mg/kg groups, partial responders had among the lowest normalized peripheral clonal expansion, particularly in CD8+ T cells.

Here the sequenced sample was CD4+ or CD8+ T cells sorted from blood, taken in a trial of the OX40 agonist ivuxolimab. This chain is built from TRBV5-1 and TRBJ2-2; no D gene can be assigned with confidence. This clonotype was sampled from an adult with an advanced solid tumor such as melanoma, head and neck, liver or kidney cancer. The CDR3 protein: CASSLGTETYTGELFF. The DNA sequence reads TGCGCCAGCAGCTTGGGTACGGAGACTTACACCGGGGAGCTGTTTTTT. The reference TRBV5-1 and TRBJ2-2 proteins fill in what lies around the CDR3, so the full variable domain reads KAGVTQTPRYLIKTRGQQVTLSCSPISGHRSVSWYQQTPGQGLQFLFEYFSETQRNKGNFPGRFSGRQFSNSRSEMNVSTLELGDSALYLCASSLGTETYTGELFFGEGSRLTVL.